The present entry profiles one T cell receptor beta chain with its context. TCR beta VDJ and CDR3 profiling used genomic DNA as template. TCRdb used MiXCR to reprocess the reads, holding one entry per CDR3 protein. Of around 200,000 distinct CDR3 sequences listed, almost 50% were seen once; the top ten hold 10% to 15%. In germline, CDR1 is SNHLY, CDR2 FYNNEI. The CDR3 contains 19 residues. V shed 3 bases and J 1 base; nucleotides not matched to a gene: 9. The entry originates in a study of CD8+CD57+ T cells in acquired aplastic anemia. Individuals selected for sequencing had exhibited CD8+CD57+ cell expansion on flow cytometry.

The chain carries TRBV2 and TRBJ2-3, with 14 bases that match TRBD2. The material sequenced was sorted CD4+, CD8+, or CD8+CD57+ T cells (not recorded which) from PBMCs. The receptor comes from a human donor with aplastic anemia. CDR3 residues: CASSEHGLAGGQGTDTQYF. CDR3 DNA sequence: TGTGCCAGCAGTGAGCATGGACTAGCGGGGGGCCAGGGCACAGATACGCAGTATTTT. Full variable domain (remainder filled in from reference TRBV2 and TRBJ2-3): EPEVTQTPSHQVTQMGQEVILRCVPISNHLYFYWYRQILGQKVEFLVSFYNNEISEKSEIFDDQFSVERPDGSNFTLKIRSTKLEDSAMYFCASSEHGLAGGQGTDTQYFGPGTRLTVL.